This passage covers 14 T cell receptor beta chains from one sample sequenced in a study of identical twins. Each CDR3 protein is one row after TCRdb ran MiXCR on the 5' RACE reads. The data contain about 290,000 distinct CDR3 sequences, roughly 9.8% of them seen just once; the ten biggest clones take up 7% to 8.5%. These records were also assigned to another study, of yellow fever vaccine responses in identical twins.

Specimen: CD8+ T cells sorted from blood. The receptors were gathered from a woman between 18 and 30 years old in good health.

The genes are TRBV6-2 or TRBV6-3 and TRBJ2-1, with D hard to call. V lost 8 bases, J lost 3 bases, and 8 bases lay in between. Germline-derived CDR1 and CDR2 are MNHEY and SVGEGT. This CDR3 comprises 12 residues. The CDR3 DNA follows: TGTGCCAGCTCAGATTTCTACAATGAGCAGTTCTTC. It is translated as CASSDFYNEQFF.

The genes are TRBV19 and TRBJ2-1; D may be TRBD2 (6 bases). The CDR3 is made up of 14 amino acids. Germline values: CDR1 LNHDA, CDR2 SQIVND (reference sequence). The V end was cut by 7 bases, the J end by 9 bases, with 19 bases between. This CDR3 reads CASNVGGTRTEQFF. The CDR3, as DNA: TGTGCCAGTAACGTCGGCGGGACGCGAACTGAGCAGTTCTTC.

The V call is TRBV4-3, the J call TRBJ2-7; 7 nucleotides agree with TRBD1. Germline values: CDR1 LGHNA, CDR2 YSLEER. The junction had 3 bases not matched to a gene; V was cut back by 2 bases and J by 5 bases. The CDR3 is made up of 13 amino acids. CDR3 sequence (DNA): TGCGCCAGCAGCCAAACAGGGGTGGACGAGCAGTACTTC. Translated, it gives CASSQTGVDEQYF.

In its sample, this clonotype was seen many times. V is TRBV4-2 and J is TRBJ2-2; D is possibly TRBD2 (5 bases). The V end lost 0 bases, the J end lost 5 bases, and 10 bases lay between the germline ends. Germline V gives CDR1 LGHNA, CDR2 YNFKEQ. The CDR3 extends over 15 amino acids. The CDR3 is CASSQEPSLTGELFF. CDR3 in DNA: TGTGCCAGCAGCCAAGAACCTAGCTTAACCGGGGAGCTGTTTTTT.

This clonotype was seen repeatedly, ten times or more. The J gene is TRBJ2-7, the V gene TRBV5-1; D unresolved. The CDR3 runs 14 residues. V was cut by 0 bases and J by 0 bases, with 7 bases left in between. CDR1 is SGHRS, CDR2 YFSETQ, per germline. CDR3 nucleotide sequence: TGCGCCAGCAGCTTGGAAGTTAGCTCCTACGAGCAGTACTTC. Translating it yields CASSLEVSSYEQYF.

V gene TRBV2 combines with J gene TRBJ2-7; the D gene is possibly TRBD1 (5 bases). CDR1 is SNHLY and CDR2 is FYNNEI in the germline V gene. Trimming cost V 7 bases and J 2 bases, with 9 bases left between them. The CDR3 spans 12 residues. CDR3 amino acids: CASKVGAYEQYF. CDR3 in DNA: TGTGCCAGCAAAGTAGGGGCCTACGAGCAGTACTTC.

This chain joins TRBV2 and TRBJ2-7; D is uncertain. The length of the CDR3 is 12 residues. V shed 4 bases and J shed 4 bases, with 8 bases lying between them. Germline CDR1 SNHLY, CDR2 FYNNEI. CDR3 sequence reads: CASSGLGYEQYF. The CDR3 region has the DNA TGTGCCAGCAGTGGTTTGGGTTACGAGCAGTACTTC.

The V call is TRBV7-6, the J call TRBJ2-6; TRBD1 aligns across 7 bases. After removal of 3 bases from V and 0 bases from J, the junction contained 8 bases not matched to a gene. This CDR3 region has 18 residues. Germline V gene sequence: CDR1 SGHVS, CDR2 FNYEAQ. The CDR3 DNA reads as TGTGCCAGCAGCTTTAAGGGGGACAGTTACTCTGGGGCCAACGTCCTGACTTTC. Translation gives CASSFKGDSYSGANVLTF.

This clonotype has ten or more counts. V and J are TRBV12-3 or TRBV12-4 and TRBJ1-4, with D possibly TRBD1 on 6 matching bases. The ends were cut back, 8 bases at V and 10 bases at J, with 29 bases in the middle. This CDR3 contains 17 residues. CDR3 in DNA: TGTGCCAGCCGCAGTTTGGGGGCCTTCGGGGGTTTTGGAAAACTGTTTTTT. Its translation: CASRSLGAFGGFGKLFF.

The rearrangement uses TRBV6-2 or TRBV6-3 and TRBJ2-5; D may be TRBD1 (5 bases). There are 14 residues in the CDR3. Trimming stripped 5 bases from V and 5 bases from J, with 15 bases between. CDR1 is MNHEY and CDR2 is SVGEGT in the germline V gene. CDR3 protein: CASSPGQGRETQYF. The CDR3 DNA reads TGTGCCAGCAGTCCCGGACAAGGCAGGGAGACCCAGTACTTC.

CDR3 DNA: TGTGCCAGCAGTGGGTTGGGGGCAGATACGCAGTATTTT. As protein: CASSGLGADTQYF. V and J are TRBV7-8 and TRBJ2-3; either TRBD1 or TRBD2 may supply D (5 bases each). The CDR3 runs to 13 residues. The V gene lost 6 bases and the J gene lost 4 bases, with 11 bases spanning the gap. CDR1 and CDR2 from the germline V gene are SGHVS and FQNEAQ.

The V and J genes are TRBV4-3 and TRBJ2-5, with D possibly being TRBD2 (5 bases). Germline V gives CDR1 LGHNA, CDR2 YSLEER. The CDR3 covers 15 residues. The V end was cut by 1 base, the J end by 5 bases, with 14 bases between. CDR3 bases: TGCGCCAGCAGCCAAGCGGGAACCGACGGGGAGACCCAGTACTTC. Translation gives CASSQAGTDGETQYF.

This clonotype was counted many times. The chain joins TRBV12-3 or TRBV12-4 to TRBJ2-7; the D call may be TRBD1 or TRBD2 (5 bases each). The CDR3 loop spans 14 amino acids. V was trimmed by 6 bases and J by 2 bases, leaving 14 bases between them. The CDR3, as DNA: TGTGCCAGCAGCCCGGGACCGATGACCTACGAGCAGTACTTC. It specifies CASSPGPMTYEQYF.

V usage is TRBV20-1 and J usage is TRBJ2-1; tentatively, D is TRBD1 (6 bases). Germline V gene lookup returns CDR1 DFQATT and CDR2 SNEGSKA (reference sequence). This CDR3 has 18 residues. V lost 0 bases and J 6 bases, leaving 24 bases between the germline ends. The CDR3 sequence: CSARDDMSGVIGLNEQFF. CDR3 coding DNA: TGCAGTGCTAGAGATGATATGTCAGGGGTTATAGGCCTCAATGAGCAGTTCTTC.